The clone carrying this TCR beta chain was recorded many times. Its antigen is currently unknown. This entry is derived from a study of neurological immune-mediated disorders. Findings and limits, study-wide: Phylogenetic grouping assigned the repertoires of 18 of 34 multiple sclerosis patients to a single cluster of related CDR3 sequences. This cluster may be a repertoire-level signature. For the multiple sclerosis repertoire cluster, no association with any clinical or MRI feature was found.

Time point noted: longitudinal time-point 2. CDR1 is KGHDR and CDR2 is SFDVKD in the germline V gene. The junction had 11 bases not matched to a gene; V was cut back by 4 bases and J by 2 bases. This CDR3 region has 17 residues. Synthesis of cDNA was accomplished via 5'RACE employing 10-nucleotide random UMIs. TCRdb passed the 5' RACE reads through MiXCR, listing each CDR3 protein once. The sample holds some 80,000 distinct CDR3 sequences, around 6% seen once. The receptor comes from a woman between 55 and 75 years old with multiple sclerosis. The sequenced sample consisted of PBMCs. This chain uses TRBV24-1 with TRBJ2-5; 8 bases agree with TRBD2. The CDR3 DNA reads TGTGCCACCAGTGACCCCGGACTAGCAGCCCGACAAGAGACCCAGTACTTC. Translating it yields CATSDPGLAARQETQYF.